The 13 T cell receptor beta chains presented below share a single source sample, sequenced in a study of CD8+ T cells in alopecia areata. In each case, RNA was isolated and then reverse transcribed into cDNA as the sequencing template. Assay: immunoSEQ multiplex PCR; the TCRdb copy retains only in-frame clones and omits some. The repertoire holds around 150,000 clones, approximately 56% seen once, with just over 35% in the top ten. The sample taken for sequencing was CD8+ T cells sorted from blood. Source of these receptors: a human donor in good health.

This clone has more than one count but fewer than ten. V and J are TRBV4-1 and TRBJ2-2; unclear D gene. Germline V gene sequence: CDR1 MGHRA, CDR2 YSYEKL. The CDR3 extends over 17 amino acids. V was cut by 0 bases and J by 6 bases, with 17 bases left in between. CDR3 nucleotides: TGCGCCAGCAGCCAAGAGCGGCCCCTGTTCGAGGCCGGGGAGCTGTTTTTT. It translates to CASSQERPLFEAGELFF.

This sequence joins TRBV9 and TRBJ2-2; D ambiguous. The CDR3 consists of 12 residues. Trimming removed 4 bases at V and 4 bases at J, with 5 bases between. The germline CDR1 and CDR2 sequences are SGDLS and YYNGEE. The CDR3 is CASSLGTGELFF. The DNA of the CDR3 is TGTGCCAGCAGCCTAGGCACCGGGGAGCTGTTTTTT.

V is TRBV5-1 and J is TRBJ2-5; D remains unclear. The CDR3 sequence is 18 residues long. Germline assignment: CDR1 SGHRS and CDR2 YFSETQ. The ends were cut back, 0 bases at V and 1 base at J, with 19 bases in the middle. In DNA, the CDR3 is TGCGCCAGCAGCTTGGGGTTTCGTGACCGAGACCCCCAAGAGACCCAGTACTTC. This encodes CASSLGFRDRDPQETQYF.

This clone showed up just a few times. V usage is TRBV7-9 and J usage is TRBJ2-6, with 8 bases lining up with TRBD1. Germline CDR1 reads SEHNR; CDR2 reads FQNEAQ (reference sequence). Germline trimming cut 6 bases from V and 0 bases from J; bases unmatched to any gene: 7. This CDR3 comprises 17 residues. CDR3: CASRDRQGSSGANVLTF. CDR3 in DNA: TGTGCCAGCAGGGACAGACAGGGGAGCTCTGGGGCCAACGTCCTGACTTTC.

This chain joins TRBV27 and TRBJ1-1, with D hard to call. With 5 bases removed from V and 1 base from J, the gap between germline ends came to 8 bases. Germline V gene lookup returns CDR1 MNHEY and CDR2 SMNVEV (reference sequence). The CDR3 is 13 residues long. CDR3 coding DNA: TGTGCCAGCAGTGTGTACAGGAACACTGAAGCTTTCTTT. It codes for CASSVYRNTEAFF.

Only a few counts were recorded for this clone. The gene calls are TRBV29-1 and TRBJ1-1; D might be TRBD1 (6 bases). This CDR3 has 12 amino acids. The germline gives CDR1 SQVTM, CDR2 ANQGSEA. V dropped 6 bases and J dropped 3 bases, with 11 bases sitting between them. The CDR3 nucleotides are TGCAGCGTGTTACAGGGAGACACTGAAGCTTTCTTT. Its protein product is CSVLQGDTEAFF.

This clone was counted only a few times. The chain uses TRBV6-6 and TRBJ2-5; D possibly corresponds to TRBD2 (5 bases). The ends were cut back, 4 bases at V and 2 bases at J, with 17 bases in the middle. The CDR3 has 16 amino acids. Germline values: CDR1 MNHNY, CDR2 SVGAGI (reference sequence). The CDR3, as DNA: TGTGCCAGCAGTTCCATCATACTAGTATGGCAAGAGACCCAGTACTTC. It is translated as CASSSIILVWQETQYF.

Note on this clone: Other nucleotide sequences in the sample specify the same CDR3. The chain combines TRBV7-9 with TRBJ1-1; D call uncertain. In germline, CDR1 is SEHNR, CDR2 FQNEAQ (reference sequence). Trimming removed 2 bases from V and 4 bases from J, with 5 bases in between. There are 12 residues in the CDR3. CDR3 in DNA: TGTGCCAGCAGCTTATCAGGCACTGAAGCTTTCTTT. Amino acid sequence: CASSLSGTEAFF.

About this clone: The same CDR3 also results from other DNA sequences found in this sample. The J gene is TRBJ2-7, the V gene TRBV13; D is uncertain. This CDR3 comprises 12 residues. Germline lookup yields CDR1 PRHDT and CDR2 FYEKMQ (reference sequence). The V gene lost 4 bases and the J gene lost 0 bases, with 4 bases spanning the gap. CDR3 residues: CASSSSSYEQYF. CDR3 coding DNA: TGTGCCAGCAGCTCCAGCTCCTACGAGCAGTACTTC.

The V gene is TRBV5-6, the J gene TRBJ2-7; TRBD1 aligns across 9 bases. CDR3 size: 14 residues. V was pared by 2 bases and J by 3 bases, with 3 bases of the junction left unmatched. Germline V gene lookup returns CDR1 SGHDT and CDR2 YYEEEE. CDR3 in amino acids: CASSFGTGIYEQYF. The CDR3 nucleotides read TGTGCCAGCAGCTTCGGGACAGGGATCTACGAGCAGTACTTC.

The chain couples TRBV7-8 to TRBJ2-5; unclear D gene. Trimming took off 2 bases at V and 0 bases at J, with 13 bases between the two ends. This CDR3 is built from 16 residues. CDR1 and CDR2 (germline): SGHVS, FQNEAQ. This CDR3 reads CASSLRGTGYQETQYF. The CDR3 DNA reads TGTGCCAGCAGCTTAAGAGGTACTGGATACCAAGAGACCCAGTACTTC.

The genes are TRBV15 and TRBJ2-5; D not resolved. Germline V gene sequence: CDR1 LNHNV, CDR2 YYDKDF (reference sequence). This CDR3 has 11 amino acids. Trimming pared 3 bases from V and 7 bases from J, leaving 6 bases between. In DNA, the CDR3 is TGTGCCACCAGCAGTTACGGGACCCAGTACTTC. Translated: CATSSYGTQYF.

In its sample, this clone was seen a few times. The gene calls are TRBV19 and TRBJ1-1; D gene ambiguous. CDR3 length: 11 amino acids. V shed 4 bases and J shed 6 bases, with 6 bases lying between them. The germline CDR1 and CDR2 sequences are LNHDA and SQIVND (reference sequence). The CDR3 DNA follows: TGTGCCAGTAGTAGTGCAGCTGAAGCTTTCTTT. It codes for CASSSAAEAFF.